The clone carrying this T cell receptor beta chain is a singleton in its sample. In blood CD8+ and CD4+ T cells, TCR beta underwent sequencing. In contrast to the negatively isolated CD8+ and CD4+ T cells, TEMRA cells were FACS-enriched. Reverse transcription of about 0.5 to 1 ug RNA used random hexamers. Amplification of the TCR beta CDR3 was carried out by immunoSEQ multiplex PCR, which spanned a total of 54 Vbeta and 13 Jbeta segments. TCRdb reanalysed the immunoSEQ multiplex PCR reads using MiXCR and keeps one entry per CDR3 protein. The sample holds about 140,000 distinct CDR3 sequences; nearly 97% are singletons and the top ten take more than 0.075%. The sample originates from a study of CD8 T cells in Susac syndrome. This CDR3 is built from 13 residues. From germline, CDR1 is SQVTM and CDR2 ANQGSEA. The V end was cut by 4 bases, the J end by 3 bases, with 10 bases between.

The rearrangement joins TRBV29-1 to TRBJ1-5, with a weak D call TRBD1 (5 bases). The origin of this receptor is a human donor with Susac syndrome. Input material: CD4+ T cells from PBMCs. CDR3 nucleotide sequence: TGCAGCGTTGCCGGGGGTGCCAATCAGCCCCAGCATTTT. Encoded protein: CSVAGGANQPQHF.